This T cell receptor (beta chain) was obtained from a study of blood T cell repertoires in COVID-19. Cohorts were assigned according to the clinical history that participants reported. The CDR3 sequence is 13 residues long. Trimming stripped 6 bases from V and 6 bases from J, with 11 bases between. The table came from immunoSEQ multiplex PCR; TCRdb's copy has only in-frame clones and leaves some out. The profile shows under 200,000 clones, 80% of them singletons. This clonotype originated in a woman aged 60-75 years who had recovered from COVID-19. This sequence joins TRBV12-3 or TRBV12-4 and TRBJ1-4, with D tentatively TRBD1 (5 bases). Sequenced input: PBMCs or T cells enriched from blood (not recorded which). The CDR3 here is CASRPRQYEKLFF. The CDR3 DNA reads as TGTGCCAGCAGACCGAGACAGTATGAAAAACTGTTTTTT.